The sequence of this T cell receptor beta chain was determined in a study of blood T cell repertoires in COVID-19 (dated by TCRdb to about 2020). Regarding the research as a whole: Samples covering the acute and convalescent phases of COVID-19 were provided by collaborators in the United States, Italy and Spain. The material from the prospective study consisted of cDNA or gDNA derived from T cells, B-cell-depleted T cells, or PBMCs. Subjects who had been exposed to COVID-19, were actively infected with it, or had recovered from it provided the deeply sampled blood TCRbeta repertoires that made up the dataset. The repertoires were released in a freely available public database meant as a resource for research on the immune response to SARS-CoV-2. Samples came from the ongoing ImmuneRACE study (first 160 participants) plus 1,254 subjects from 6 global collaborators. Nearly every sample came with metadata listing a de-identified subject ID, COVID-19 status, age in years and sex. Where HLA class I and class II types were available, the types were taken from metadata supplied by the sample provider, not from assay-based typing.

TCRbeta CDR3 regions were amplified from genomic DNA using the immunoSEQ Assay, a bias-controlled multiplex PCR. As for the authors' bioinformatics: Nucleated cell counts per sample were estimated from amplification of reference gene primers within the assay. Sequence reads were collapsed and filtered to measure the absolute abundance of every unique TCRbeta CDR3 rearrangement. For each sample, productive Simpson clonality was calculated by taking the square root of Simpson's diversity index across productive rearrangements. In TCRdb, the immuneACCESS table is reduced to in-frame sequences with V and J assigned. These tables do not hold every clone; where another copy was compared, an unresolved V gene accounts for under half, and the others remain unexplained. V and J calls and clone size are as listed in that table; D and trimming were resolved from the DNA. Recorded for this sample are about 160,000 clones; just under 85% of them occurred a single time. About 20% of the sample rests with the top ten.

Whole blood was collected in K2EDTA tubes by collaborating institutions according to the institutions' own protocols. For TCRbeta analysis, collaborators shipped samples in one of three forms: frozen whole blood, isolated PBMCs, or DNA extracted from either of those sample types. Findings and caveats that apply to the study as a whole: Clinical and demographic metadata were provided uncurated, with the amount varying by source and participant.

Taken from cysteine to phenylalanine, the CDR3 has 16 residues. Only CDR3 DNA is held: 48 bases, read in frame from base 1. Trimmed from V: 7 bases; trimmed from J: 5 bases; junction bases lacking a gene match: 8. The germline V gene specifies SNHLY as CDR1 and FYNNEI as CDR2. Of note for this clone: Its antigen remains undetermined. Base-call qualities are not available, and no considerably larger clone is one nucleotide away.

The chain uses TRBV2 and TRBJ2-5, and TRBD2 aligns with 15 junction nucleotides. This clonotype originated in a woman older than 75 with acute or convalescent COVID-19. Sequencing was done on a sample of peripheral blood. The CDR3 sequence is CASKRTSGRAQETQYF. At the DNA level, the sequence is TGTGCCAGCAAAAGGACTAGCGGGAGGGCCCAGGAGACCCAGTACTTC.